One and the same sample provided the 10 T cell receptor beta chains below, sequenced in a study of human T cells and chemical hapten exposure. As to time point: patch test 2, 6 weeks after DPC sensitization. The treatment here: therapeutic diphenylcyclopropenone sensitization with weekly scalp DPC. Using its own MiXCR run on the RACE reads, TCRdb lists one record per CDR3 protein. The table has 65,000 to 90,000 distinct CDR3 sequences, around 6.7% seen once. Specimen: whole blood, collected in connection with sensitization to the hapten diphenylcyclopropenone (DPC). Every receptor here comes from a woman in her thirties with alopecia areata. Some clones in this sample may be carry-over from other donors' samples.

The chain uses TRBV6-5 and TRBJ1-2, with 10 bases matching TRBD1. J gave up 5 bases and V 4 bases, and 13 bases lay outside the gene matches. This CDR3 comprises 17 residues. Germline V lookup: CDR1 MNHEY, CDR2 SVGAGI. CDR3 loop: CASSSYGTGARGYGYTF. Written as DNA, the CDR3 is TGTGCCAGCAGTTCCTACGGGACAGGGGCGCGAGGTTATGGCTACACCTTC.

This clonotype was seen a few times. This rearrangement joins TRBV5-6 to TRBJ2-3, with 8 nucleotides matching TRBD2. V lost 2 bases and J lost 1; bases outside the gene matches: 9. The germline CDR1 and CDR2 sequences are SGHDT and YYEEEE. The CDR3 spans 17 residues. This CDR3 reads CASSFLAGGHRTDTQYF. CDR3 DNA sequence: TGTGCCAGCAGCTTTCTGGCGGGGGGCCATCGCACAGATACGCAGTATTTT. Full variable domain (remainder filled in from reference TRBV5-6 and TRBJ2-3): DAGVTQSPTHLIKTRGQQVTLRCSPKSGHDTVSWYQQALGQGPQFIFQYYEEEERQRGNFPDRFSGHQFPNYSSELNVNALLLGDSALYLCASSFLAGGHRTDTQYFGPGTRLTVL.

In this sample, this clonotype turned up many times. The J gene is TRBJ1-4, the V gene TRBV7-2, with D possibly TRBD1 on 5 matching bases. Trimming pared 5 bases from V and 5 bases from J, leaving 30 bases between. Germline V gene data show CDR1 as SGHTA and CDR2 as FQGNSA. This CDR3 is built from 20 residues. The CDR3 DNA reads as TGTGCCAGCAGCCCATACCCCCCGACGGGGCGATGGACGGGGAATGAAAAACTGTTTTTT. Protein: CASSPYPPTGRWTGNEKLFF.

This clonotype occurred many times. The chain combines TRBV7-2 with TRBJ1-2, with D possibly being TRBD1 (5 bases). This CDR3 has 14 amino acids. The germline V gene has CDR1 SGHTA and CDR2 FQGNSA. Deletions cut 1 base from V and 0 bases from J, with 6 bases between. The CDR3 bases are TGTGCCAGCAGCTTAGGACAGACTAACTATGGCTACACCTTC. Its protein is CASSLGQTNYGYTF.

In this sample, this clonotype turned up many times. This chain joins TRBV29-1 and TRBJ2-2; 10 bases agree with TRBD1. This CDR3 comprises 14 residues. Germline loops: CDR1 SQVTM, CDR2 ANQGSEA. DNA of the CDR3: TGCAGTTCGACAGGGGGCGCGGACACCGGGGAGCTGTTTTTT. Translated: CSSTGGADTGELFF.

This clonotype was detected only a few times. V gene TRBV6-2 or TRBV6-3 combines with J gene TRBJ1-2, with 7 bases lining up with TRBD1. V lost 2 bases and J lost 4; bases outside the gene matches: 19. The CDR3 has 19 residues. Germline CDR1 and CDR2: MNHEY and SVGEGT. The CDR3 protein is CASSYPQIGGSSTFYGYTF. The CDR3 nucleotides are TGTGCCAGCAGTTACCCCCAAATAGGGGGCTCGTCGACTTTCTATGGCTACACCTTC.

Ten or more counts support this clonotype. The chain recombines TRBV29-1 with TRBJ2-5; 7 nucleotides agree with TRBD1. V shed 6 bases, J shed 5 bases, and the junction held 6 bases outside the gene matches. CDR1 SQVTM and CDR2 ANQGSEA come from the germline V gene. This CDR3 is built from 12 residues. CDR3: CSVATGEETQYF. In nucleotides, the CDR3 is TGCAGCGTCGCAACAGGGGAGGAGACCCAGTACTTC. Complete variable domain (other parts from reference TRBV29-1 and TRBJ2-5): SAVISQKPSRDICQRGTSLTIQCQVDSQVTMMFWYRQQPGQSLTLIATANQGSEATYESGFVIDKFPISRPNLTFSTLTVSNMSPEDSSIYLCSVATGEETQYFGPGTRLLVL.

In this sample, this clonotype turned up many times. V and J are TRBV30 and TRBJ1-1; 9 positions agree with TRBD1. The CDR3 spans 13 residues. The junction had 3 bases not matched to a gene; V was cut back by 3 bases and J by 4 bases. The V gene's germline CDR1 is GTSNPN and CDR2 SVGIG (reference sequence). CDR3 DNA: TGTGCCTGGAGGTCGGGACAGGGCACTGAAGCTTTCTTT. Amino acids: CAWRSGQGTEAFF.

This clonotype has a handful of counts. CDR3 residues: CASSISGGADGRAKNIQYF. In nucleotides, the CDR3 is TGTGCCAGCAGCATTAGCGGGGGGGCCGATGGTCGGGCCAAAAACATTCAGTACTTC. This chain connects TRBV11-2 to TRBJ2-4; TRBD2 agrees at 11 bases. Unmatched junction bases numbered 13, after V lost 5 bases and J lost 1 base. The CDR3 is 19 amino acids. The germline V gene encodes CDR1 SGHAT and CDR2 FQNNGV.

V is TRBV13 and J is TRBJ2-3, with TRBD1 identical over 7 bases. The ends lost 5 bases at V and 4 bases at J; junction bases unmatched: 3. The CDR3 loop spans 13 amino acids. Germline V CDR1 and CDR2: PRHDT, FYEKMQ (reference sequence). The CDR3 DNA reads TGTGCCAGCAGCACAACAGGGGCAGATACGCAGTATTTT. As protein: CASSTTGADTQYF.